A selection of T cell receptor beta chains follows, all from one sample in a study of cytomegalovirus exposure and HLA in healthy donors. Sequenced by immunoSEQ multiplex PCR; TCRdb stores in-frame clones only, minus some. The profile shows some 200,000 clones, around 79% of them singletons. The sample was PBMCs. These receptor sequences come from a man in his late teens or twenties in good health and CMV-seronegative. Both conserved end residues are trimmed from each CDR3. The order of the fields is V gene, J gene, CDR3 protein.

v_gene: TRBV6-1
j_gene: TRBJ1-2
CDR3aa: ASSERGYGYT

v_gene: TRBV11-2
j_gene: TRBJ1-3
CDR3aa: ASSSFPGQGLYTIY

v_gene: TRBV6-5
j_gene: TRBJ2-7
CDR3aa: ASSYSGQGPYEQY

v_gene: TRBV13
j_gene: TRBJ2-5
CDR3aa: ASSPGGSGSYQETQY

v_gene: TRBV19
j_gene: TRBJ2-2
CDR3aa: ASSTRQGGELF

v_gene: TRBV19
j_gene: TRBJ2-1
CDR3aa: ASSDGGDYNEQF

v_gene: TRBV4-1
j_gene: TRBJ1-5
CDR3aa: ASSQDQGVWQPQH

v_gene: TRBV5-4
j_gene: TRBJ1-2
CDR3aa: ASTRAGTDFDYGYT

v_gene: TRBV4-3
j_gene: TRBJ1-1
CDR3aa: ASSQERGQNTEAF

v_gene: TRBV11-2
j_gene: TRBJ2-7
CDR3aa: ASSLEGVASYEQY

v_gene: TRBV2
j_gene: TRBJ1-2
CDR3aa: AIRDEDYGYT

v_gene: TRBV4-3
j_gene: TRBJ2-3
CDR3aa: ASSQELRLSTDTQY

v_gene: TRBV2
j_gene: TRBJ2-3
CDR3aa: ASSEDGGRPTDTQY

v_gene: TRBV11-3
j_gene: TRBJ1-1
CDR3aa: ASSSGNTEAF

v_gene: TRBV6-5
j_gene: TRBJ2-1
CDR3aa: ASREGSSYNEQF

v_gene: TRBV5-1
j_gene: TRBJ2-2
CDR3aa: ASSLRTGASTGELF

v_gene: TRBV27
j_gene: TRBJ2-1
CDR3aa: ASSREGLATRNEQF

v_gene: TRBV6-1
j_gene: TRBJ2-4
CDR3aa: ASSVWTGADIQY

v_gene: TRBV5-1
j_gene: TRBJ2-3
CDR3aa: ASSYPSDTQY

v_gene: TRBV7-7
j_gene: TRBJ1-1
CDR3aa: ASSLERVMASCEAF

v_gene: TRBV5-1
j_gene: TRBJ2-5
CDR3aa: ASSLDTSTGGKTQY

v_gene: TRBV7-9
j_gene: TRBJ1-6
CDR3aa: ASNRAGTGYSPLH

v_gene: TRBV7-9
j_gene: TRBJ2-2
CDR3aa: ASSLTGVTGELF